This T cell receptor beta chain was identified in a study of response to subunit inactivated influenza vaccine (dated by TCRdb to 2016 to 2019). Study-wide context: The study used deep quantitative T cell receptor repertoire profiling to track responses to a trivalent subunit inactivated influenza vaccine.

CDR3 length: 15 amino acids, cysteine to phenylalanine. The read is trimmed to its CDR3 DNA, 45 bases read in frame from base 1. Deletion took 4 bases off V and 1 base off J, with a span of 10 bases between the germline ends. CDR1 LGHNA and CDR2 YSLEER are derived from the germline V gene. Study-wide findings and limitations: The authors proposed that each seasonal influenza vaccination may bring in only a limited number of new T cells.

The library relied on RT-PCR. The sample was run on an Illumina HiSeq 2500. TCRdb trimmed the raw reads at Q25, called clones with MiXCR and kept productive beta chains. Rows are unified per CDR3 protein, each entry keeping the most common DNA and genes. This sample lists around 200,000 distinct CDR3 sequences; about an eighth were detected once. The ten top clones hold 25% to 30% of the sample. This clonotype was observed a handful of times. Which antigen it targets is not known. It has no much larger one-base neighbor in the sample; base qualities were not kept. Another study also made use of these data, one on T cells expressing NK-cell markers. From that second study: 5'RACE template switching, by which a universal primer site and unique molecular identifiers were added, was used to make TCR beta cDNA libraries. Three sorted T-cell subsets (CD3+CD56+NKG2C+, CD3+CD56+NKG2C- and CD3+CD56-NKG2C+) from under 10 donors had their TCR beta-chain repertoires profiled. Seven of the eight sequenced donors were HCMV-seropositive and one was HCMV-seronegative. In several experiments an anti-gammadeltaTCR antibody was added to restrict sorting to alphabetaTCR-expressing T cells. In six donors, the dominant CD3+CD56+NKG2C+ clonotypes were among the top 10 CD8+ clonotypes and accounted for about 1.0-7.5% of CD8+ T cells. Those dominant clonotypes were again the most abundant among CD3+CD56-NKG2C+ cells in a few donors, at 28.3-60.1%. Whether the expanded NKG2C-expressing T cell clones were specific for HCMV antigens remained unclear. All eight donors whose samples were sequenced were randomly selected healthy volunteers, three of them men and five women. To determine HCMV serostatus, a commercial ELISA kit was used to detect HCMV-specific IgG in serum. Ficoll density gradient centrifugation was used to isolate peripheral blood mononuclear cells from blood. CD4+ and CD8+ T cells were isolated from PBMC by magnetic immunoseparation with Miltenyi isolation kits. Synthesis of cDNA was primed from the TCR beta constant segment and was followed by two consecutive PCR amplification steps. Illumina HiSeq 2000/2500, MiSeq or NextSeq was used to sequence libraries as 2 x 150 bp reads. MIGEC handled demultiplexing of the reads and grouping by UMI, while MiTCR was used to assemble and quantify clonotypes. To exclude erroneous sequences, only TCR cDNA sequences supported by at least two reads were retained. The tcR package was used for downstream repertoire analysis, and clonotypes were matched across fractions by CDR3 nucleotide sequence plus V segment. VDJmatch was used to annotate antigen specificity against VDJdb, with one amino acid substitution in CDR3 allowed.

The rearrangement combines TRBV4-3 with TRBJ2-2; the D gene is not confidently resolved. The input for sequencing was CD8+ T cells sorted from PBMCs, taken about 11 days after vaccination. The origin of this receptor is a man between 45 and 60 years old who received an inactivated influenza vaccine. Donor details come from another sample of the same person, matched by shared clones. Here is the DNA: TGCGCCAGCAGCCCCCATGTAGGGAACACCGGGGAGCTGTTTTTT. Translated, this is CASSPHVGNTGELFF.